A selection of T cell receptor beta chains follows, all from one sample in a study of T cells after yellow fever vaccination. TCRdb re-analysed the 5' RACE reads in MiXCR, keeping a single row per CDR3 protein. The repertoire holds approximately 450,000 distinct CDR3 sequences, about 17% seen once, with roughly a sixth in the top ten. The sequenced sample was PBMCs, obtained before the yellow fever booster vaccination. Every receptor here comes from a man aged 18 to 29 who received the YFV17D yellow fever vaccine. CDR3s include the opening cysteine and the closing phenylalanine or tryptophan. The D gene is left open where the match is weak. Clone sizes are given selectively: once, few, many, or a class where the clone is expanded.

V	J	size	D	length	DNA	CDR3
TRBV20-1	TRBJ2-5	.	.	14	TGCAGTGCTGGAGTGGCGCTGGCACAAGAGACCCAGTACTTC	CSAGVALAQETQYF
TRBV3-1	TRBJ1-3	.	.	15	TGTGCCAGCAGCCAAGAGTCCTTCCAAGGAAACACCATATATTTT	CASSQESFQGNTIYF
TRBV12-3/TRBV12-4	TRBJ1-2	many	TRBD1	13	TGTGCCAGCAGTGTCGGACAGGACTATGGCTACACCTTC	CASSVGQDYGYTF
TRBV7-2	TRBJ1-2	.	.	13	TGTGCCAGCAGCCCCTCACCGAACTATGGCTACACCTTC	CASSPSPNYGYTF
TRBV9	TRBJ1-6	.	.	13	TGTGCCAGCACACAGACCTATAATTCACCCCTCCACTTT	CASTQTYNSPLHF
TRBV7-2	TRBJ2-1	.	.	16	TGTGCCAGCAGCTTATTAGTCGGGGGAAAAGGGGATGAGCAGTTCTTC	CASSLLVGGKGDEQFF
TRBV7-3	TRBJ2-3	.	TRBD2	17	TGTGCCAGCAGCCGACAAGGACTAGCCGGTGGCACAGATACGCAGTATTTT	CASSRQGLAGGTDTQYF
TRBV12-3/TRBV12-4	TRBJ2-5	few	TRBD2	16	TGTGCCAGCAGGCGGACTAGCGGGGCCGAGGAAGAGACCCAGTACTTC	CASRRTSGAEEETQYF
TRBV6-5	TRBJ1-6	.	.	16	TGTGCCAGCAGTTACTCTCCAGGGGCCGTTAATTCACCCCTCCACTTT	CASSYSPGAVNSPLHF
TRBV7-6	TRBJ2-1	few	.	16	TGTGCCAGCAGCTTAAGAGGCGCCGCGGGTTACAATGAGCAGTTCTTC	CASSLRGAAGYNEQFF
TRBV6-5	TRBJ2-7	.	TRBD1	15	TGTGCCAGCAGTCACCGGGACAGGGGAGTCTACGAGCAGTACTTC	CASSHRDRGVYEQYF
TRBV11-2	TRBJ1-1	.	.	15	TGTGCCAGCAGCTTAGCGGGACGGATGAACACTGAAGCTTTCTTT	CASSLAGRMNTEAFF
TRBV6-5	TRBJ2-3	.	.	13	TGTGCCAGCAGTTCCCTTCATAGAGATACGCAGTATTTT	CASSSLHRDTQYF
TRBV6-2/TRBV6-3	TRBJ2-1	few	.	16	TGTGCCAGCAGTTCCGAGGTCTTGGCAGGGTACGATGAGCAGTTCTTC	CASSSEVLAGYDEQFF
TRBV7-9	TRBJ1-5	.	.	12	TGTGCCAGCAGTGCAGAAAATCAGCCCCAGCATTTT	CASSAENQPQHF
TRBV6-1	TRBJ1-3	.	.	15	TGTGCCAGCACCCCGTCACCGACGTCTGGAAACACCATATATTTT	CASTPSPTSGNTIYF
TRBV29-1	TRBJ2-1	many	TRBD1	12	TGCAGCGTTGACGGGACAGCTAATGAGCAGTTCTTC	CSVDGTANEQFF
TRBV6-5	TRBJ1-3	few	.	11	TGTGCCAGCAGTTCCCGGGGTTCAATATATTTT	CASSSRGSIYF
TRBV11-2	TRBJ2-5	.	TRBD2	16	TGTGCCAGCAGCGCCTACCGCGGGGGGGACGCGGAGACCCAGTACTTC	CASSAYRGGDAETQYF
TRBV12-3/TRBV12-4	TRBJ1-1	few	.	11	TGTGCCAGCTTTAAATCGGGTGAAGCTTTCTTT	CASFKSGEAFF
TRBV5-1	TRBJ2-5	.	.	16	TGCGCCAGCAGCGCGGACGCCGGAGGGGGCGGAGAGACCCAGTACTTC	CASSADAGGGGETQYF
TRBV5-1	TRBJ2-4	few	TRBD2	17	TGCGCCAGCAGCTTGATCCCAGCGGGGGGAGCCAAAAACATTCAGTACTTC	CASSLIPAGGAKNIQYF
TRBV15	TRBJ1-1	few	.	10	TGTGCCACCAGCAGAGAAAAGGCTTTCTTT	CATSREKAFF
TRBV6-6	TRBJ1-1	once	.	11	TGTGCCAGCAGCCCTAGGGTGGGGGCTTTCTTT	CASSPRVGAFF
TRBV20-1	TRBJ1-2	few	.	10	TGCAGTGCTCAACATTATGGCTACACCTTC	CSAQHYGYTF
TRBV9	TRBJ1-1	.	.	15	TGTGCCAGCAGCGTAGCTGGGGGGCGGGAGACTGAAGCTTTCTTT	CASSVAGGRETEAFF
TRBV12-3/TRBV12-4	TRBJ1-2	.	.	10	TGTGCCAGCAGCCGAAATGGCTACACCTTC	CASSRNGYTF
TRBV4-1	TRBJ2-2	few	TRBD2	16	TGCGCCAGCAGCCAACCGGGGGGGTCGGGCACCGGGGAGCTGTTTTTT	CASSQPGGSGTGELFF
TRBV4-2	TRBJ2-7	few	.	18	TGTGCCAGCAGCCAAGGGTTGGGGACTCTTCGATCCCCGAACGAGCAGTACTTC	CASSQGLGTLRSPNEQYF
TRBV28	TRBJ2-1	.	.	11	TGTGCCAGCACAACTAGTTATGAGCAGTTCTTC	CASTTSYEQFF
TRBV9	TRBJ1-6	.	.	14	TGTGCCAGCACCGCCGGGACCCCTAGGTCACCCCTCCACTTT	CASTAGTPRSPLHF
TRBV18	TRBJ2-1	few	TRBD2	13	TGTGCCAGCTCACCGCAGCGGGGTGCTGAGCAGTTCTTC	CASSPQRGAEQFF
TRBV7-2	TRBJ2-2	few	TRBD2	14	TGTGCCAGCAGCTTTGTTGCGGGGGGACCGGAGCTGTTTTTT	CASSFVAGGPELFF
TRBV6-5	TRBJ2-7	.	TRBD1	16	TGTGCCAGCAGAAATAGAGGCTCAGGGGGTTCCTACGAGCAGTACTTC	CASRNRGSGGSYEQYF
TRBV6-1	TRBJ1-2	few	TRBD1	15	TGTGCCAGCAGTGGGACAGGGTGGTTTAACTATGGCTACACCTTC	CASSGTGWFNYGYTF
TRBV6-1	TRBJ1-6	.	.	14	TGTGCCAGCAGCGAAGACAGGTTTCATTCACCCCTCCACTTT	CASSEDRFHSPLHF
TRBV12-3/TRBV12-4	TRBJ2-1	.	.	13	TGTGCCAGCAGTTTGGGCGGGGGCCCTGAGCAGTTCTTC	CASSLGGGPEQFF